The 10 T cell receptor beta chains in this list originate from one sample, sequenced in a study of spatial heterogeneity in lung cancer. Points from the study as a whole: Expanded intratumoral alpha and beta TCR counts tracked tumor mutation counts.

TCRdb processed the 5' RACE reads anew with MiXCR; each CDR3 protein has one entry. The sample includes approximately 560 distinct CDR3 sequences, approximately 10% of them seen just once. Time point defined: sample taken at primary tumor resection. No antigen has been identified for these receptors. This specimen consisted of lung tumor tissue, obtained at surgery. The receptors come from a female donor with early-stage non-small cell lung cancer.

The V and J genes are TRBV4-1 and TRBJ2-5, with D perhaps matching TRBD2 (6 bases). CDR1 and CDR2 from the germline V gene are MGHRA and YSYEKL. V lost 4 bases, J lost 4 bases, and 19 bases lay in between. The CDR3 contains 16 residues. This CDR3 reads CASSPGGGARGETQYF. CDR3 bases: TGCGCCAGCAGCCCCGGTGGCGGGGCTCGTGGAGAGACCCAGTACTTC.

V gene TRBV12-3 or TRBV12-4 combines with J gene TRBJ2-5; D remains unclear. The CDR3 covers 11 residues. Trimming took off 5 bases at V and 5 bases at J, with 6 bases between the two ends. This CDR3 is CASSQVETQYF. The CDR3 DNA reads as TGTGCCAGCAGTCAGGTGGAGACCCAGTACTTC.

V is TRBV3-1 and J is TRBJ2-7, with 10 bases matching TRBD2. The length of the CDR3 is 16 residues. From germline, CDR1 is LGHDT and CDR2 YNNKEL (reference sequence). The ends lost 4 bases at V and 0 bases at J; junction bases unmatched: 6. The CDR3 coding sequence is TGTGCCAGCAGCCTCTTGAAGCGGGGGGGCTCCTACGAGCAGTACTTC. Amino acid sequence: CASSLLKRGGSYEQYF.

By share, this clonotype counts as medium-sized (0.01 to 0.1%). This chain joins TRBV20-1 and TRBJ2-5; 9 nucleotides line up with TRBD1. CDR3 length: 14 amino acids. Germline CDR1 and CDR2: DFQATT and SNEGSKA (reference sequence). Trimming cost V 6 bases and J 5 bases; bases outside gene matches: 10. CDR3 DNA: TGCAGTGCCATACCGGGACAGGGAGGCGAGACCCAGTACTTC. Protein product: CSAIPGQGGETQYF.

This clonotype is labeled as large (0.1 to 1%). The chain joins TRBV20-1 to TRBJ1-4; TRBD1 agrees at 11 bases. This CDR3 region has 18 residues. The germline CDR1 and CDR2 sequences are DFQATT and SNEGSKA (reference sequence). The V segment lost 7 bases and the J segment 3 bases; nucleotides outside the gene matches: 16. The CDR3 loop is CSVPTRTGGSRANEKLFF. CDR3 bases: TGCAGTGTCCCGACACGGACAGGGGGCTCTAGGGCTAATGAAAAACTGTTTTTT.

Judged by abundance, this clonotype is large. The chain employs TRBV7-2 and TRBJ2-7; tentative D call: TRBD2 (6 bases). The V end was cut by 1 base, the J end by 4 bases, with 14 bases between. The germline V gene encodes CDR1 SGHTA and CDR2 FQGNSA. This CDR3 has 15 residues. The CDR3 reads CASSLVGTGTYEQYF. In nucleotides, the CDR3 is TGTGCCAGCAGCTTAGTCGGGACTGGAACTTACGAGCAGTACTTC.

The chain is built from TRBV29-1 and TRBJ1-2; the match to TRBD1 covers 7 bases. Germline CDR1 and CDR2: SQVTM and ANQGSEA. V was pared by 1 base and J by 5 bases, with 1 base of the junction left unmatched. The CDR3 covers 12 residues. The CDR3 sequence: CSVEGDRYGYTF. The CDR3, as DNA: TGCAGCGTTGAAGGGGACAGATATGGCTACACCTTC.

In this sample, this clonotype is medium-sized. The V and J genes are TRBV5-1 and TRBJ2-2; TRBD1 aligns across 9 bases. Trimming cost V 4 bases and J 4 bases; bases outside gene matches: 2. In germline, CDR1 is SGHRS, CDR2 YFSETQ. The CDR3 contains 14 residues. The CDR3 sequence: CASSLDRGTGELFF. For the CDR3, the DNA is TGCGCCAGCAGCCTGGACAGGGGCACCGGGGAGCTGTTTTTT.

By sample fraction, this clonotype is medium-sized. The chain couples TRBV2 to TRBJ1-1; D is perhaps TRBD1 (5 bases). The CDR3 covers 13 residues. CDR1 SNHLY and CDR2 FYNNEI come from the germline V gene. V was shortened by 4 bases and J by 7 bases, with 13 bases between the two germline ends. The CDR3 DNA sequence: TGTGCCAGCAGTGGGGACGTACCCTATGAAGCTTTCTTT. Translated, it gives CASSGDVPYEAFF.

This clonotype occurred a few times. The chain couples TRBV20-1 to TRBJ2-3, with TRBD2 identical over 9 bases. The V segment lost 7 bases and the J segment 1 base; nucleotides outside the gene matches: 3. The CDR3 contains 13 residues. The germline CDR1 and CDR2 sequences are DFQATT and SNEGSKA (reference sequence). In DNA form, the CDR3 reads TGCAGTGGGAGGACTAGCGGCACAGATACGCAGTATTTT. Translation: CSGRTSGTDTQYF.